The rows below give T cell receptor beta chains drawn from one sample of a study of cytomegalovirus exposure and HLA in healthy donors. TCRdb keeps only in-frame clones here, not all; method: immunoSEQ multiplex PCR. The table lists 100,000 to 150,000 clones, about 96% of them singletons. Source material: PBMCs. The receptors were gathered from a man younger than 30 in good health and CMV-seronegative. The CDR3 runs from the conserved cysteine through the conserved F or W. A clone size is listed for some rows: how often the clone was seen (once, few, many), or a class if it is expanded.

V | size | CDR3
TRBV11-2 | - | CASSLGPGGNEKLFF
TRBV11-2 | - | CASSRYDRGRQPQHF
TRBV13 | - | CASSLGSAYEQYF
TRBV9 | - | CASSVGGQGISYEQYF
TRBV7-2 | - | CASSLAPQKSYEQYF
TRBV19 | - | CASSLSGGELFF
TRBV30 | - | CAWSYGGRAGEQYF
TRBV18 | - | CASSPGSSGSYEQYF
TRBV28 | - | CASSYRGSSNQPQHF
TRBV6-1 | - | CASSGTGGGYGYTF
TRBV7-2 | few | CASSTLWTGASYEQYF
TRBV9 | - | CASSVGQGADEQYF
TRBV20-1 | - | CSGRGAYEQYF
TRBV2 | - | CASSGTTNEQYF
TRBV5-4 | - | CASSWGLAGNSYEQYF
TRBV7-2 | - | CASPAGTDTQYF
TRBV7-6 | - | CASSLGQGKRGIIGVGYTF